The clone carrying this T cell receptor (beta chain) was detected many times. This specimen comes from a study of T-cell reconstitution after alpha-beta-depleted transplantation in children. Unique molecular identifiers were incorporated into the prepared TCRbeta library. A single record per CDR3 protein comes from TCRdb applying MiXCR to the PCR reads. The sample includes about 360,000 distinct CDR3 sequences, 13% of them seen just once. V trimming: 2 bases; J trimming: 7 bases; junction bases outside the gene matches: 6. There are 15 residues in the CDR3. Germline CDR1 and CDR2: SGHRS and YFSETQ. This chain joins TRBV5-1 and TRBJ1-4, with 9 bases matching TRBD1. Source: PBMCs, taken from the stem cell graft. This sequence was found in a human donor who donated a stem cell graft to a child with Fanconi anemia. The CDR3 spells CASSLSGTGFEKLFF. DNA for the CDR3: TGCGCCAGCAGCTTATCCGGGACAGGGTTTGAAAAACTGTTTTTT.